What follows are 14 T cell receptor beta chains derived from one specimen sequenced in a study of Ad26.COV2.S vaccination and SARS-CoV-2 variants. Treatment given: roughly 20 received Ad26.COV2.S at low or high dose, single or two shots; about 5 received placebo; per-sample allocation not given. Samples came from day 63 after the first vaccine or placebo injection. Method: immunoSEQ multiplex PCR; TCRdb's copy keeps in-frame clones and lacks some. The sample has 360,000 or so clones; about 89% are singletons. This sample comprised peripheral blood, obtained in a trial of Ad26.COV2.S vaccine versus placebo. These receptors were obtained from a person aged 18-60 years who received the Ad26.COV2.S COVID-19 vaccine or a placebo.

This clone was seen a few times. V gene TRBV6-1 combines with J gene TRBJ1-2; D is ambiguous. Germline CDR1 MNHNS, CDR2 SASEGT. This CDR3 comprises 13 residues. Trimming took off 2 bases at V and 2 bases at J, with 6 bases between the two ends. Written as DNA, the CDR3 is TGTGCCAGCAGTGAACCAGGAAACTATGGCTACACCTTC. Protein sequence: CASSEPGNYGYTF.

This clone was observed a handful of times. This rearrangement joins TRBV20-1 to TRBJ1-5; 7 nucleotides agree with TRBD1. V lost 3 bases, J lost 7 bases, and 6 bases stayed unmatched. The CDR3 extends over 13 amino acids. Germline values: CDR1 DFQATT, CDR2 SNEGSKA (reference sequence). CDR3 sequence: CSASTGEWQPQHF. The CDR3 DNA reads TGCAGTGCTAGTACAGGGGAATGGCAGCCCCAGCATTTT.

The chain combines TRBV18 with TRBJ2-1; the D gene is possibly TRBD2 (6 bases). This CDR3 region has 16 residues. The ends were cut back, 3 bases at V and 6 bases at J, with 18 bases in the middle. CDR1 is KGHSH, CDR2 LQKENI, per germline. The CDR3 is CASSPFSGETVNEQFF. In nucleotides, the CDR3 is TGTGCCAGCTCACCCTTTAGCGGAGAAACCGTCAATGAGCAGTTCTTC.

Written as DNA, the CDR3 is TGTGCCAGCTCACCGCGATTTGCAGGATCAGGAGATACGCAGTATTTT. Translated, it gives CASSPRFAGSGDTQYF. The chain has TRBV18 and TRBJ2-3; D is undetermined. This CDR3 comprises 16 residues. The germline V gene encodes CDR1 KGHSH and CDR2 LQKENI. V lost 3 bases, J lost 5 bases, and 18 bases lay in between.

CDR3 nucleotides: TGTGCCAGCAGCGTTGGGGGAATTGATGAGCAGTTCTTC. This gives the protein CASSVGGIDEQFF. The V call is TRBV7-3, the J call TRBJ2-1, with D perhaps being TRBD1 or TRBD2 (5 bases each). Germline V gene lookup returns CDR1 SGHTA and CDR2 FQGTGA. The V gene lost 5 bases and the J gene lost 8 bases, with 13 bases spanning the gap. The CDR3 covers 13 residues. The variable domain in full, with the rest retrieved from reference TRBV7-3 and TRBJ2-1, is GAGVSQTPSNKVTEKGKYVELRCDPISGHTALYWYRQSLGQGPEFLIYFQGTGAADDSGLPNDRFFAVRPEGSVSTLKIQRTERGDSAVYLCASSVGGIDEQFFGPGTRLTVL.

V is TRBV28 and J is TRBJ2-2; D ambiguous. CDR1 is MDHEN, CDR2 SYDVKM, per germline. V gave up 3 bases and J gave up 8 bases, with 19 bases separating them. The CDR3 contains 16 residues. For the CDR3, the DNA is TGTGCCAGCAGTTTCCCGCAGACCGGAGCCGAGGGGGAGCTGTTTTTT. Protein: CASSFPQTGAEGELFF. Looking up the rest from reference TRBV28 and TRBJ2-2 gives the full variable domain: DVKVTQSSRYLVKRTGEKVFLECVQDMDHENMFWYRQDPGLGLRLIYFSYDVKMKEKGDIPEGYSVSREKKERFSLILESASTNQTSMYLCASSFPQTGAEGELFFGEGSRLTVL.

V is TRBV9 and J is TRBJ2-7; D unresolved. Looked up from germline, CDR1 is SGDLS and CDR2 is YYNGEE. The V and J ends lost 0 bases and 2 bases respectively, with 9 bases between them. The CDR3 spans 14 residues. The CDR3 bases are TGTGCCAGCAGCGTAGGCCATCTCCCCTACGAGCAGTACTTC. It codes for CASSVGHLPYEQYF.

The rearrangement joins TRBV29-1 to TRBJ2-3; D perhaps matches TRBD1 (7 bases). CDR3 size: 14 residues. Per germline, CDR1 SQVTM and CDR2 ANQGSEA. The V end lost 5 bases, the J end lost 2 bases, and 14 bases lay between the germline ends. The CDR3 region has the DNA TGCAGCGTTTACGGACAGGACTACACAGATACGCAGTATTTT. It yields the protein CSVYGQDYTDTQYF.

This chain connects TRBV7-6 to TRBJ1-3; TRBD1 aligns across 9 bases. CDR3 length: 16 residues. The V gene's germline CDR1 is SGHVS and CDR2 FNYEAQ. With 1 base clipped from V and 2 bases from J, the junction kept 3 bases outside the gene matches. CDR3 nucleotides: TGTGCCAGCAGCTTAGAGGGACAGGGAACTGGAAACACCATATATTTT. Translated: CASSLEGQGTGNTIYF.

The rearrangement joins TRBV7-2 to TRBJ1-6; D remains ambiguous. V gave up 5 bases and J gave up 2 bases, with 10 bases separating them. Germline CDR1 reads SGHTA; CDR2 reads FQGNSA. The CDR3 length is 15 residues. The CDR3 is CASSLQGTYNSPLHF. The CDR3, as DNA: TGTGCCAGCAGCCTACAAGGGACCTATAATTCACCCCTCCACTTT.

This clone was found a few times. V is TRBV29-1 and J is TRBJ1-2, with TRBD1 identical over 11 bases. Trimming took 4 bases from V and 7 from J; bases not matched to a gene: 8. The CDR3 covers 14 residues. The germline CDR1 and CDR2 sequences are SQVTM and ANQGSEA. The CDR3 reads CSVGTGQGAFGYTF. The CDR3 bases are TGCAGCGTTGGAACCGGACAGGGGGCGTTTGGCTACACCTTC.

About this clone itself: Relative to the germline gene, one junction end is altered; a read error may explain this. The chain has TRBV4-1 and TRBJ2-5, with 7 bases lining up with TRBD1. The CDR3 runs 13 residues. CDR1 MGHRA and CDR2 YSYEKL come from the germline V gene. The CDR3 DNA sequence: TGCGCCAGCAGCCAAGAGCCGGACAGGTTCCGGGACTTC. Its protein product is CASSQEPDRFRDF.

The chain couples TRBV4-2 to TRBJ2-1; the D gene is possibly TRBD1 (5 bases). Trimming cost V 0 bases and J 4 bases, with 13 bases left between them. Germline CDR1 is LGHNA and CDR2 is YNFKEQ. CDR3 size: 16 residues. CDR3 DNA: TGTGCCAGCAGCCAAGATGGAACAGGCGCATACAATGAGCAGTTCTTC. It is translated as CASSQDGTGAYNEQFF.

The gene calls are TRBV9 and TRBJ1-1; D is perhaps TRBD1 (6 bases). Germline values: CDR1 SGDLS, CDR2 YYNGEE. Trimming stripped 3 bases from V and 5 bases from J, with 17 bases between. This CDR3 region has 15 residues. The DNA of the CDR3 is TGTGCCAGCAGCGCCCGTAGTCCAGGGGAAACTGAAGCTTTCTTT. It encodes CASSARSPGETEAFF.